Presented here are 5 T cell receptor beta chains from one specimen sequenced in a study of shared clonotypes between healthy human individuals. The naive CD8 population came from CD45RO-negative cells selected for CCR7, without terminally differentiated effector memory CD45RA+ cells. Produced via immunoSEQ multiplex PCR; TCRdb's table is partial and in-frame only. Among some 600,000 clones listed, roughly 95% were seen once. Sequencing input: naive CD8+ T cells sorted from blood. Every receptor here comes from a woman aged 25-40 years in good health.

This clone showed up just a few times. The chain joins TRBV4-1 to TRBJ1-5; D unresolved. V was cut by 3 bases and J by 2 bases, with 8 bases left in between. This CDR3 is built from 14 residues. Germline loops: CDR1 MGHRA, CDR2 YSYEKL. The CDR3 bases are TGCGCCAGCAGCCAGCGGCAGGGCAATCAGCCCCAGCATTTT. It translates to CASSQRQGNQPQHF.

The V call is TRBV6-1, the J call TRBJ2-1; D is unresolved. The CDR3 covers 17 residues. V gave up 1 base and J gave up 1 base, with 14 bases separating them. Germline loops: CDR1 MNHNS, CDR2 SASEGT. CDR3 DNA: TGTGCCAGCAGTGAAGGTAACCGCCTCACGTCCTACAATGAGCAGTTCTTC. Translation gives CASSEGNRLTSYNEQFF.

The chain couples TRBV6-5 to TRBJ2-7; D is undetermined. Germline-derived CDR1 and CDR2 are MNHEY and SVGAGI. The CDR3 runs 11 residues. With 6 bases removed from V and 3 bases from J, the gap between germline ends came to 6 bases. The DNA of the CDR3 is TGTGCCAGCAGGATGGGCTACGAGCAGTACTTC. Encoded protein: CASRMGYEQYF.

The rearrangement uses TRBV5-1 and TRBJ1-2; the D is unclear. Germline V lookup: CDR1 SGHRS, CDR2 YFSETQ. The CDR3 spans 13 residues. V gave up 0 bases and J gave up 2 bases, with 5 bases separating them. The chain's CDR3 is CASSLDGNYGYTF. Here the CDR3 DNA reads TGCGCCAGCAGCTTGGACGGCAACTATGGCTACACCTTC.

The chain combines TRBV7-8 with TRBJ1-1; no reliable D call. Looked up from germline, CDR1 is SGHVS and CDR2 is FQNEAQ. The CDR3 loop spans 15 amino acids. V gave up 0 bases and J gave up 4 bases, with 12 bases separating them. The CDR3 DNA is TGTGCCAGCAGCTTAGCTGGGGTTTGGAGCACTGAAGCTTTCTTT. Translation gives CASSLAGVWSTEAFF.